Sequencing of this T cell receptor beta chain was carried out in a study of CD4 T cells in relation to SARS-CoV-2 and coronaviruses. Study information: After roughly 9 days of antigen culture, PBMC TCR beta CDR3s were sequenced. Study findings and constraints: The cross-reactivity analysis covered only spike protein, not other viral proteins. The assay detects memory recall responses, not culture-primed primary responses.

Profiling relied on immunoSEQ multiplex PCR, and the TCRdb table lists in-frame clones only, not all of them. The table shows about 40,000 clones, with around 82% occurring only once. Naive or memory CD4+ cells were cultured 1:1 with T cell-depleted PBMCs plus CEF. The germline V gene has CDR1 SGHRS and CDR2 YFSETQ. This CDR3 contains 18 residues. With 1 base removed from V and 2 bases from J, the gap between germline ends came to 22 bases. Concerning this clone: Its antigen is currently unknown.

Sequencing was performed on naive CD4+ T cells from PBMCs, cultured in vitro. The subset denotes: naive CD4+ T cells isolated by negative enrichment. The genes are TRBV5-1 and TRBJ2-7, with D perhaps given as TRBD1 or TRBD2 (5 bases each). This clonotype originated in an adult with COVID-19. The CDR3 DNA reads TGCGCCAGCAGCTTGCCCGCGATCAGGGAGTCCGGGGCCTACGAGCAGTACTTC. Protein product: CASSLPAIRESGAYEQYF.